The 27 T cell receptor beta chains presented below share a single source sample, sequenced in a study of cytomegalovirus exposure and HLA in healthy donors. The PCR made use of 60 Vbeta and 13 Jbeta primers. Clones were read by immunoSEQ multiplex PCR, and TCRdb kept only the in-frame ones, dropping some. The table lists some 160,000 clones, 65% to 85% of them singletons, with less than 2% in the top ten. Material: PBMCs. These receptors all stem from a young woman in good health and CMV-seronegative.

This clone was seen just once. The rearrangement links TRBV29-1 to TRBJ2-2, with 7 bases identical to TRBD1. The CDR3 runs 16 residues. Per the germline V gene, CDR1 is SQVTM and CDR2 is ANQGSEA. The junction had 11 bases not matched to a gene; V was cut back by 6 bases and J by 1 base. CDR3 amino acids: CSVGKQTGKNTGELFF. The CDR3 DNA follows: TGCAGCGTCGGAAAACAGACAGGGAAGAACACCGGGGAGCTGTTTTTT.

This clone has a single count. V gene TRBV5-1 combines with J gene TRBJ1-2; TRBD1 aligns across 7 bases. Germline V gives CDR1 SGHRS, CDR2 YFSETQ. The CDR3 is 13 residues long. The V gene end was trimmed by 3 bases and the J gene end by 6 bases; junction bases not matched to a gene: 5. CDR3 protein: CASSWDSSNGYTF. In DNA, the CDR3 is TGCGCCAGCAGCTGGGACAGTTCCAATGGCTACACCTTC. Full variable domain (missing parts from reference TRBV5-1 and TRBJ1-2): KAGVTQTPRYLIKTRGQQVTLSCSPISGHRSVSWYQQTPGQGLQFLFEYFSETQRNKGNFPGRFSGRQFSNSRSEMNVSTLELGDSALYLCASSWDSSNGYTFGSGTRLTVV.

This clone has more than one count but fewer than ten. The gene calls are TRBV9 and TRBJ2-3; weak D call: TRBD2 (7 bases). The CDR3 spans 16 residues. Trimming cost V 2 bases and J 3 bases, with 16 bases left between them. CDR1 and CDR2 (germline): SGDLS, YYNGEE. The chain's CDR3 is CASSVSSRGATDTQYF. DNA for the CDR3: TGTGCCAGCAGCGTGTCCTCTCGGGGGGCAACAGATACGCAGTATTTT.

The chain is built from TRBV7-9 and TRBJ2-7; maybe TRBD1 (5 bases). CDR1 is SEHNR and CDR2 is FQNEAQ in the germline V gene (reference sequence). This CDR3 contains 13 residues. V lost 5 bases and J 4 bases, leaving 12 bases between the germline ends. As DNA, the CDR3 is TGTGCCAGCAGCCCAAGGCAGGGATACGAGCAGTACTTC. Translated: CASSPRQGYEQYF. The full variable domain, completed using reference TRBV7-9 and TRBJ2-7, is DTGVSQNPRHKITKRGQNVTFRCDPISEHNRLYWYRQTLGQGPEFLTYFQNEAQLEKSRLLSDRFSAERPKGSFSTLEIQRTEQGDSAMYLCASSPRQGYEQYFGPGTRLTVT.

The J gene is TRBJ2-1, the V gene TRBV27; TRBD2 aligns across 14 bases. The CDR3 runs to 18 residues. CDR1 and CDR2 (germline): MNHEY, SMNVEV (reference sequence). V lost 3 bases, J lost 8 bases, and 12 bases stayed unmatched. In DNA form, the CDR3 reads TGTGCCAGCAGTTTCCTCCCGACTAGCGGGGGGGCCGCGGATGAGCAGTTCTTC. As protein: CASSFLPTSGGAADEQFF.

This chain connects TRBV18 to TRBJ1-3; perhaps TRBD1 as D (6 bases). CDR1 and CDR2 from the germline V gene are KGHSH and LQKENI. Trimming removed 2 bases from V and 0 bases from J, with 8 bases in between. This CDR3 has 15 residues. CDR3 DNA: TGTGCCAGCTCACCAAGGACAGCCTCTGGAAACACCATATATTTT. Its translation is CASSPRTASGNTIYF.

This clone appeared a few times. This chain links TRBV21-1 with TRBJ2-5; the tabulated D call, TRBD1, remains unverified against the DNA. TRBV21-1 is flagged as a pseudogene. The CDR3 runs 16 residues. The CDR3 DNA follows: TGTGCCAGCAGCAATAGAGAGGGGGCGGAGGGAGAGACCCAGTACTTC. Protein product: CASSNREGAEGETQYF.

About this clone itself: An end of the junction does not agree with germline; a read error may underlie this. The rearrangement links TRBV6-1 to TRBJ2-7; TRBD2 is a possible D gene (5 bases). Germline CDR1 MNHNS, CDR2 SASEGT. The CDR3 covers 15 residues. In DNA, the CDR3 is TGTGCCAGTCGCGGACTGGCGATGGGGTCCTACGAGCAGCACTTC. Translation: CASRGLAMGSYEQHF.

The chain carries TRBV7-9 and TRBJ1-5; a weak D match, TRBD1 (5 bases). Trimming cost V 4 bases and J 0 bases, with 7 bases left between them. The CDR3 is 14 amino acids. Per germline, CDR1 SEHNR and CDR2 FQNEAQ (reference sequence). The CDR3 DNA reads TGTGCCAGCAGCTCCGACAGTAGCAATCAGCCCCAGCATTTT. As protein: CASSSDSSNQPQHF.

The chain employs TRBV28 and TRBJ1-1, with D perhaps TRBD1 (6 bases). CDR3 length: 14 residues. Germline CDR1 MDHEN, CDR2 SYDVKM. V lost 6 bases and J lost 5, with 16 bases in between. For the CDR3, the DNA is TGTGCCAGCAGGGCTTTTAGGGGGTTGACTGAAGCTTTCTTT. Translated, it gives CASRAFRGLTEAFF.

The chain carries TRBV18 and TRBJ2-5, with 8 bases that match TRBD1. The CDR3 loop spans 16 amino acids. The V and J ends lost 3 bases and 5 bases, in that order; junction bases with no gene match: 11. Looked up from germline, CDR1 is KGHSH and CDR2 is LQKENI. The CDR3 DNA follows: TGTGCCAGCTCACCCGTTGGACAGGGAGACGTGGAGACCCAGTACTTC. This encodes CASSPVGQGDVETQYF.

The V call is TRBV6-1, the J call TRBJ2-3, with 9 bases identical to TRBD2. The CDR3 consists of 17 residues. Germline-derived CDR1 and CDR2 are MNHNS and SASEGT. Trimming removed 2 bases from V and 5 bases from J; junction bases left unmatched: 11. CDR3 amino acids: CASSERASGVVRDTQYF. The CDR3 DNA is TGTGCCAGCAGTGAACGGGCTAGCGGGGTGGTAAGAGATACGCAGTATTTT.

In regard to this clone: The same CDR3 also results from other DNA sequences found in this sample. This chain links TRBV5-1 with TRBJ2-2; no definite D call. The CDR3 totals 14 residues. Germline loops: CDR1 SGHRS, CDR2 YFSETQ. Trimming took off 0 bases at V and 1 base at J, with 4 bases between the two ends. The CDR3 is CASSLAGNTGELFF. The CDR3 region has the DNA TGCGCCAGCAGCTTGGCCGGGAACACCGGGGAGCTGTTTTTT.

V gene TRBV6-1 combines with J gene TRBJ2-7; 8 bases fit TRBD1. Germline V gene lookup returns CDR1 MNHNS and CDR2 SASEGT. The J segment lost 2 bases and the V segment lost 11 bases, leaving 11 bases of the junction unmatched. The CDR3 is 14 amino acids. In DNA form, the CDR3 reads TGTGCCGTCGAGGAAGACAGGGGACCCTACGAGCAGTACTTC. Amino acid sequence: CAVEEDRGPYEQYF.

The chain has TRBV10-3 and TRBJ1-4, with D unresolved. Deletions cut 8 bases from V and 5 bases from J, with 12 bases between. Germline CDR1 reads ENHRY; CDR2 reads SYGVKD. The CDR3 contains 13 residues. CDR3: CAISGSENEKLFF. In DNA, the CDR3 is TGTGCCATCTCTGGCAGCGAAAATGAAAAACTGTTTTTT.

The chain employs TRBV28 and TRBJ2-1; 9 nucleotides agree with TRBD2. Germline values: CDR1 MDHEN, CDR2 SYDVKM. Trimming removed 3 bases from V and 10 bases from J; junction bases left unmatched: 7. The CDR3 is made up of 14 amino acids. The CDR3 DNA reads as TGTGCCAGCAGTTTGGGTAGCGGGGGTGGGGAGCAGTTCTTC. It encodes CASSLGSGGGEQFF.

The chain recombines TRBV28 with TRBJ2-2; 7 nucleotides align to TRBD1. J was trimmed by 1 base and V by 6 bases; bases with no gene match: 2. The CDR3 has 14 residues. Germline V gene data show CDR1 as MDHEN and CDR2 as SYDVKM. CDR3 protein: CASRSGGNTGELFF. The CDR3 DNA is TGTGCCAGCAGGTCAGGGGGGAACACCGGGGAGCTGTTTTTT.

V gene TRBV10-1 combines with J gene TRBJ2-5; 11 bases agree with TRBD1. Judging by the DNA end, TRBJ2-7 fits better; the J call may be wrong. Germline V gene lookup returns CDR1 WNHNN and CDR2 SYGVQD (reference sequence). CDR3 length: 15 amino acids. The CDR3 DNA is TGCGCCAGCAGTGAGAGTGGGACAGGGGGCTACGAGCAGTACTTC. Translating it yields CASSESGTGGYEQYF.

CDR3 in amino acids: CASSLGEPGGIWNTEAFF. The CDR3 region has the DNA TGCGCCAGCAGCTTGGGGGAGCCCGGGGGGATTTGGAACACTGAAGCTTTCTTT. The gene calls are TRBV5-1 and TRBJ1-1, with TRBD1 as a possible D gene (5 bases). Trimming stripped 0 bases from V and 1 base from J, with 19 bases between. The germline V gene encodes CDR1 SGHRS and CDR2 YFSETQ. The CDR3 covers 18 residues.

V gene TRBV7-9 combines with J gene TRBJ1-2; perhaps TRBD1 as D (5 bases). The CDR3 loop spans 15 amino acids. Between the trimmed V and J ends, which lost 0 bases and 2 bases, there was a span of 10 bases. Germline V gives CDR1 SEHNR, CDR2 FQNEAQ (reference sequence). The CDR3 nucleotides read TGTGCCAGCAGCTTAGCCCCGGGACTGAACTATGGCTACACCTTC. Amino acids: CASSLAPGLNYGYTF. The full variable domain, with the rest looked up from reference TRBV7-9 and TRBJ1-2, is DTGVSQNPRHKITKRGQNVTFRCDPISEHNRLYWYRQTLGQGPEFLTYFQNEAQLEKSRLLSDRFSAERPKGSFSTLEIQRTEQGDSAMYLCASSLAPGLNYGYTFGSGTRLTVV.

The chain is built from TRBV13 and TRBJ1-1, with 7 bases fitting TRBD1. Per the germline V gene, CDR1 is PRHDT and CDR2 is FYEKMQ (reference sequence). With 1 base clipped from V and 1 base from J, the junction kept 3 bases outside the gene matches. The CDR3 is made up of 15 amino acids. CDR3 amino acids: CASSLEQGSNTEAFF. CDR3 sequence (DNA): TGTGCCAGCAGCTTAGAACAGGGGTCGAACACTGAAGCTTTCTTT.

The chain carries TRBV28 and TRBJ2-7; possible D gene TRBD2, 6 bases. V lost 4 bases to trimming and J lost 4 bases, with 8 bases between them. CDR3 length equals 12 residues. Germline V gene lookup returns CDR1 MDHEN and CDR2 SYDVKM. Here the CDR3 reads CASSSGLYEQYF. CDR3 sequence (DNA): TGTGCCAGCAGTTCGGGACTGTACGAGCAGTACTTC.

The chain carries TRBV9 and TRBJ2-2; 12 nucleotides line up with TRBD2. V gave up 3 bases and J gave up 7 bases; unmatched junction bases: 4. The CDR3 spans 15 residues. Per germline, CDR1 SGDLS and CDR2 YYNGEE. CDR3 region: CASSGSSGGGGELFF. In nucleotides, the CDR3 is TGTGCCAGCAGCGGCTCTAGCGGGGGGGGCGGGGAGCTGTTTTTT.

The chain uses TRBV19 and TRBJ2-2; 8 nucleotides line up with TRBD1. With V trimmed by 4 bases and J by 5 bases, 6 bases remained unmatched. Germline values: CDR1 LNHDA, CDR2 SQIVND (reference sequence). The CDR3 is made up of 15 amino acids. This CDR3 reads CASSRARQGTGELFF. DNA of the CDR3: TGTGCCAGTAGTAGGGCCCGACAGGGGACCGGGGAGCTGTTTTTT.

This chain links TRBV6-5 with TRBJ1-2; the match to TRBD1 covers 7 bases. V dropped 0 bases and J dropped 5; count of bases not matched to a gene: 6. The germline gives CDR1 MNHEY, CDR2 SVGAGI. CDR3 length equals 15 residues. The CDR3 nucleotides read TGTGCCAGCAGTTACTCGGAGGGGGCAGAATATGGCTACACCTTC. Translation gives CASSYSEGAEYGYTF.

This chain joins TRBV19 and TRBJ1-3, with D possibly TRBD1 on 6 matching bases. Germline CDR1 reads LNHDA; CDR2 reads SQIVND (reference sequence). The CDR3 extends over 15 amino acids. With 6 bases removed from V and 4 bases from J, the gap between germline ends came to 16 bases. The CDR3 DNA follows: TGTGCCAGTAGCCCGGACAGCCGCCGGGGAAACACCATATATTTT. Protein product: CASSPDSRRGNTIYF.

This chain links TRBV6-1 with TRBJ1-2, with TRBD1 identical over 9 bases. Germline values: CDR1 MNHNS, CDR2 SASEGT. The CDR3 loop spans 15 amino acids. V gave up 0 bases and J gave up 6 bases; unmatched junction bases: 5. The CDR3 DNA reads TGTGCCAGCAGTGAAGCTGGGACAGGGTTGGATGGCTACACCTTC. Its protein product is CASSEAGTGLDGYTF.